Reported below is one T cell receptor (beta chain). This specimen includes other DNA sequences encoding the same CDR3. cDNA prepared by RNA extraction and subsequent reverse transcription served as the template for sequencing. This table comes from immunoSEQ multiplex PCR, and its TCRdb copy is limited to in-frame clones, with some not included. The sample records a few hundred thousand clones, roughly 56% being singletons. The CDR3 covers 11 residues. V lost 3 bases, J lost 5 bases, and 5 bases lay in between. Germline V lookup: CDR1 SQVTM, CDR2 ANQGSEA. These data are taken from a study of CD8+ T cells in alopecia areata.

Sequenced input: CD8+ T cells sorted from blood. The sequence was collected from a human donor in good health. V usage is TRBV29-1 and J usage is TRBJ2-1; D remains ambiguous. The CDR3 bases are TGCAGCGTTGAGGCAAACAATGAGCAGTTCTTC. This translates into CSVEANNEQFF.